The subject of this entry is one T cell receptor beta chain. Its antigen is still unknown. These data belong to a study of a mutant IDH1 vaccine in newly diagnosed glioma. Across the whole study: Treated patients showed a male proportion of around 60%, a female proportion of about 40%, and a mean age of 40.4 years. Patients were pretreated with radiotherapy, temozolomide, or both, mostly both.

General observations from the study: Pseudoprogression appears to have had no connection to changes in top peripheral T cell clonotypes.

Time point here: week 23, last vaccination. Alongside topical imiquimod, each dose of vaccine comprised 300 ug of mutant IDH1 20-mer peptide. Clones were read by immunoSEQ multiplex PCR, and TCRdb kept only the in-frame ones, dropping some. The sample includes tens of thousands of clones, approximately 80% of them seen just once. This CDR3 has 12 residues. Trimming at V came to 3 bases and at J to 12 bases, leaving 4 bases not matched to a gene. Germline V gene lookup returns CDR1 PRHDT and CDR2 FYEKMQ (reference sequence). The genes are TRBV13 and TRBJ2-1; 8 bases map to TRBD2. The receptor's source is a man aged 18 to 30 with glioma. The sample in question was PBMCs, obtained from a glioma patient whose treatment included an IDH1 peptide vaccine. CDR3 loop: CASSLESGGQFF. CDR3 DNA sequence: TGTGCCAGCAGCTTGGAGAGCGGGGGGCAGTTCTTC.